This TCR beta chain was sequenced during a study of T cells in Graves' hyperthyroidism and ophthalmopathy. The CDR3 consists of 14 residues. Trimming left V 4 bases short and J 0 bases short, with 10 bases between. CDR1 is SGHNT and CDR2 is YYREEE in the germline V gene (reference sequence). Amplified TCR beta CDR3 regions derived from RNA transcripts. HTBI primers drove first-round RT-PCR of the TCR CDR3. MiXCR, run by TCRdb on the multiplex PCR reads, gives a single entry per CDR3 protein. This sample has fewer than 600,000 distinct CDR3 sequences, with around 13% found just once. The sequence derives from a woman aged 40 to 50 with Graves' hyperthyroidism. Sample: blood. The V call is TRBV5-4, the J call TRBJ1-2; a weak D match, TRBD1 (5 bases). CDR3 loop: CASSPDISNYGYTF. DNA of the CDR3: TGTGCCAGCAGCCCGGACATCTCTAACTATGGCTACACCTTC.